The 4 T cell receptor beta chains listed next were all sequenced from one sample in a study of blood T cell repertoires in COVID-19. The method was immunoSEQ multiplex PCR; TCRdb's version includes in-frame clones alone and lacks a portion of them. Among some 160,000 clones, 89% were seen once, and the ten largest hold 2.5% to 3.5%. Sequencing was performed on peripheral blood. Receptor source: a man between 60 and 70 years old with acute or convalescent COVID-19.

For this clone: At one boundary the junction diverges from the germline segment, which might be a read error. The chain joins TRBV6-2 or TRBV6-3 to TRBJ2-7; no clear D gene. Germline V gene sequence: CDR1 MNHEY, CDR2 SVGEGT. The CDR3 loop spans 12 amino acids. CDR3 sequence: CASSYAPAPTHF. The DNA for the CDR3 is TGTGCCAGCAGTTACGCTCCCGCACCGACACACTTC.

V gene TRBV11-2 combines with J gene TRBJ1-1; D unresolved. The CDR3 runs to 13 residues. Trimming stripped 1 base from V and 10 bases from J, with 13 bases between. In germline, CDR1 is SGHAT, CDR2 FQNNGV. The CDR3 DNA follows: TGTGCCAGCAGCTTAGTTACCGGTCGGGGAGCTTTCTTT. Encoded protein: CASSLVTGRGAFF.

This clone has a single count. V gene TRBV27 combines with J gene TRBJ2-5; TRBD2 matches 7 bases. The V gene end was trimmed by 6 bases and the J gene end by 1 base; junction bases not matched to a gene: 11. The CDR3 totals 16 residues. Per the germline V gene, CDR1 is MNHEY and CDR2 is SMNVEV (reference sequence). The CDR3 here is CASSSRLAALQETQYF. The CDR3 DNA sequence: TGTGCCAGCAGCTCGAGACTAGCTGCCCTCCAAGAGACCCAGTACTTC.

This clone is a singleton in its sample. Written as DNA, the CDR3 is TGTGCCAGTAGTGGACAGGTGTATAATTCACCCCTCCACTTT. Translating gives CASSGQVYNSPLHF. The rearrangement uses TRBV19 and TRBJ1-6; 7 nucleotides match TRBD1. The CDR3 spans 14 residues. Germline V gene sequence: CDR1 LNHDA, CDR2 SQIVND (reference sequence). J lost 4 bases, V lost 5 bases, and 2 bases had no gene match.